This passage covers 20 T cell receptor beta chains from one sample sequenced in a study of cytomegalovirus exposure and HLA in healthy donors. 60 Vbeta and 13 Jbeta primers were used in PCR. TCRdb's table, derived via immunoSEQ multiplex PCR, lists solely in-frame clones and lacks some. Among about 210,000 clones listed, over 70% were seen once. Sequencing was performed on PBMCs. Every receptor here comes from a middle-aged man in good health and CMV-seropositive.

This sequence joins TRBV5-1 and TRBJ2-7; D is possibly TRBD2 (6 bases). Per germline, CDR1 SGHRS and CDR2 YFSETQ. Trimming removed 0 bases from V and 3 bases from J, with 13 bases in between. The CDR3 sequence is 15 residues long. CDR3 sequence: CASSLELAEGYEQYF. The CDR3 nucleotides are TGCGCCAGCAGCTTGGAACTAGCTGAAGGCTACGAGCAGTACTTC.

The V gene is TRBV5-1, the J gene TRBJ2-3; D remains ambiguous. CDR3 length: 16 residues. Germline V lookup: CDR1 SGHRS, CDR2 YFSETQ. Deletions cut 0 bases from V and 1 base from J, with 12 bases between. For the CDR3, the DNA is TGCGCCAGCAGCTTGGTAGGCGTTACAGGCACAGATACGCAGTATTTT. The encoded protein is CASSLVGVTGTDTQYF.

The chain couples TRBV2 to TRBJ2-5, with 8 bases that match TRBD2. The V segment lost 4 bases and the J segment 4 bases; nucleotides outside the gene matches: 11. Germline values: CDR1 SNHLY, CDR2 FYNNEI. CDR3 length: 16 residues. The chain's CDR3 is CASSGFGAGGGETQYF. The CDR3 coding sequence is TGTGCCAGCAGTGGATTCGGTGCGGGAGGTGGAGAGACCCAGTACTTC.

CDR3 nucleotide sequence: TGTGCCAGCAGTTTGGGGGGGAGCGACGAGCAGTACTTC. The encoded protein is CASSLGGSDEQYF. The rearrangement uses TRBV28 and TRBJ2-7; 7 bases are shared with TRBD2. J gave up 5 bases and V 3 bases, and 4 bases lay outside the gene matches. The CDR3 is 13 amino acids. The germline V gene encodes CDR1 MDHEN and CDR2 SYDVKM.

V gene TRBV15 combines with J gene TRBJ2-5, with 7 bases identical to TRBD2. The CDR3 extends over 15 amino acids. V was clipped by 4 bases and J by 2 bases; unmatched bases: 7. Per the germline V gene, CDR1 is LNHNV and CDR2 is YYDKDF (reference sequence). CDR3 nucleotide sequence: TGTGCCACCAGCACCTTTTCGGGGGGACAAGAGACCCAGTACTTC. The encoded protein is CATSTFSGGQETQYF.

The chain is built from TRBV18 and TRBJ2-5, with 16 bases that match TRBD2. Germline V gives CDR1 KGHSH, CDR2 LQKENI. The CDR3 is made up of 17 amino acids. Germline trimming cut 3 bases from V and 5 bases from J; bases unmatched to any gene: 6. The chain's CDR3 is CASSPIGTSGRGETQYF. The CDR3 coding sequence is TGTGCCAGCTCACCGATTGGGACTAGCGGGAGGGGCGAGACCCAGTACTTC.

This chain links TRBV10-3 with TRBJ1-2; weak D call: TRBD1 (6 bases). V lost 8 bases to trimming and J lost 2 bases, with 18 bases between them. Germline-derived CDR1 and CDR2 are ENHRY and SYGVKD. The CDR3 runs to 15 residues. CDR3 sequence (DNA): TGTGCCATCCCCACAGGGAATGTGGGGAACTATGGCTACACCTTC. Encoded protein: CAIPTGNVGNYGYTF.

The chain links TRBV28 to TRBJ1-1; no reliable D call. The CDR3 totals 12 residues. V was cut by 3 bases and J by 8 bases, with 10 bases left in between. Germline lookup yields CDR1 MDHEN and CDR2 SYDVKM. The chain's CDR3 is CASSFRPEEAFF. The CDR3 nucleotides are TGTGCCAGCAGTTTCAGGCCGGAAGAAGCTTTCTTT.

CDR3 in amino acids: CASSLQRGGQPQHF. In nucleotides, the CDR3 is TGTGCCAGCAGCCTTCAGCGGGGAGGTCAGCCCCAGCATTTT. The chain uses TRBV7-6 and TRBJ1-5, with D uncertain. CDR1 is SGHVS and CDR2 is FNYEAQ in the germline V gene. V gave up 5 bases and J gave up 6 bases, with 14 bases separating them. This CDR3 contains 14 residues. Complete variable domain (other parts from reference TRBV7-6 and TRBJ1-5): GAGVSQSPRYKVTKRGQDVALRCDPISGHVSLYWYRQALGQGPEFLTYFNYEAQQDKSGLPNDRFSAERPEGSISTLTIQRTEQRDSAMYRCASSLQRGGQPQHFGDGTRLSIL.

Here the CDR3 reads CATSRDVTGTGVAWGADQPQHF. The CDR3 region has the DNA TGTGCCACCAGCAGAGATGTAACCGGGACAGGGGTTGCTTGGGGGGCGGATCAGCCCCAGCATTTT. V usage is TRBV15 and J usage is TRBJ1-5, with 10 bases aligning to TRBD1. CDR3 length: 22 amino acids. V shed 0 bases and J 5 bases; nucleotides not matched to a gene: 22. Germline V gives CDR1 LNHNV, CDR2 YYDKDF (reference sequence).

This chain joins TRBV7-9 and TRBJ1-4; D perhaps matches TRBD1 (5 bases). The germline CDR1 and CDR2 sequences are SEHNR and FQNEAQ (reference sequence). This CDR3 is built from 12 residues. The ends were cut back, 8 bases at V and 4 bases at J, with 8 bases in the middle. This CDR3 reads CASDDSNEKLFF. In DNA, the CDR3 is TGTGCCAGCGATGACAGTAATGAAAAACTGTTTTTT.

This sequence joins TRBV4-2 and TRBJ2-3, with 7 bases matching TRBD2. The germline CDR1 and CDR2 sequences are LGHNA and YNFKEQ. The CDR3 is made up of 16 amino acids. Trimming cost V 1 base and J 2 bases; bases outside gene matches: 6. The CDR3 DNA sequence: TGTGCCAGCAGCCAAGGGGAGGGCCGGGTCACAGATACGCAGTATTTT. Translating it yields CASSQGEGRVTDTQYF.

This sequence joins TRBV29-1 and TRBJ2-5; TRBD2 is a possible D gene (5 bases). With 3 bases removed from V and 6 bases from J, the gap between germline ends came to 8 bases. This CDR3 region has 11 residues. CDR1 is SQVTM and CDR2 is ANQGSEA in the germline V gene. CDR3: CSVDTGKTQYF. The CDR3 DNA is TGCAGCGTTGATACGGGGAAGACCCAGTACTTC.

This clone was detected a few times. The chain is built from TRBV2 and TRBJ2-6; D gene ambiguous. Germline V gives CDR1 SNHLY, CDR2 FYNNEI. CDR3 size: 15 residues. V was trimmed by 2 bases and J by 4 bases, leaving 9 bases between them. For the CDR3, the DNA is TGTGCCAGCAGTGAAAAGCATCCGGGGGCCAACGTCCTGACTTTC. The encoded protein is CASSEKHPGANVLTF.

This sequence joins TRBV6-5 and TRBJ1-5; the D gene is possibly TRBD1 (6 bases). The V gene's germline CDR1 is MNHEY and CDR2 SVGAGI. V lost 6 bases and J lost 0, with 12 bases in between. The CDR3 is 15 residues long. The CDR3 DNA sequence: TGTGCCAGCAGGGCCCAGGGGCATAGCAATCAGCCCCAGCATTTT. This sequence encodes CASRAQGHSNQPQHF.

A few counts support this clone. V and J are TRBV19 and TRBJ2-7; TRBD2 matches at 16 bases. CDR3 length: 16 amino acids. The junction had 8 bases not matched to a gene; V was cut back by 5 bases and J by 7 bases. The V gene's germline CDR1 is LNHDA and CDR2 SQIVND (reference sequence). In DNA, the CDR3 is TGTGCCAGTAGTCCCGGGACTAGCGGGAGGGCCGGTGAGCAGTACTTC. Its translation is CASSPGTSGRAGEQYF.

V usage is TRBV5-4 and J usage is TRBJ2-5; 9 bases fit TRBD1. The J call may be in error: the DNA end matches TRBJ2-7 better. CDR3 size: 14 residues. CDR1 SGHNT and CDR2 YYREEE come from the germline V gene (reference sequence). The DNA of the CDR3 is TGTGCCAGCAGCTTGGACAGGGGGCTCTACGAGCAGTACTTC. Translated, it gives CASSLDRGLYEQYF.

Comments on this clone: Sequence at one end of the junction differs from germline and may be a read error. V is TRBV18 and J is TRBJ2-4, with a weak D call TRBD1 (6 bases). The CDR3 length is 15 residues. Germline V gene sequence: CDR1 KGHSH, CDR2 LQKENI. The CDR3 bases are TGTGCCAGCTCACCAGGCAGGGGCGGTTTGAACAGTCAGTACTTC. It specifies CASSPGRGGLNSQYF.

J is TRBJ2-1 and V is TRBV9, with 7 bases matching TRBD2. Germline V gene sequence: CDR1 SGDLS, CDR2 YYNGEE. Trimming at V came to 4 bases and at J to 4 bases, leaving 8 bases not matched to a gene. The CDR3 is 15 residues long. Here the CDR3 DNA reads TGTGCCAGCAGCCCCTCAGGCGGGAGTTACAATGAGCAGTTCTTC. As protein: CASSPSGGSYNEQFF.

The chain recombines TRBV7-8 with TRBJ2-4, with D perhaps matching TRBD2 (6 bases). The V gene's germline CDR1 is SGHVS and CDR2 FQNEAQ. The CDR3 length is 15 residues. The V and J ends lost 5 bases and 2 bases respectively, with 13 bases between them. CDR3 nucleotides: TGTGCCAGCAGCCCGTCAGGAGGGCCCAAAAACATTCAGTACTTC. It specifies CASSPSGGPKNIQYF. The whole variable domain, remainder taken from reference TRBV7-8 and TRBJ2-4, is GAGVSQSPRYKVAKRGQDVALRCDPISGHVSLFWYQQALGQGPEFLTYFQNEAQLDKSGLPSDRFFAERPEGSVSTLKIQRTQQEDSAVYLCASSPSGGPKNIQYFGAGTRLSVL.